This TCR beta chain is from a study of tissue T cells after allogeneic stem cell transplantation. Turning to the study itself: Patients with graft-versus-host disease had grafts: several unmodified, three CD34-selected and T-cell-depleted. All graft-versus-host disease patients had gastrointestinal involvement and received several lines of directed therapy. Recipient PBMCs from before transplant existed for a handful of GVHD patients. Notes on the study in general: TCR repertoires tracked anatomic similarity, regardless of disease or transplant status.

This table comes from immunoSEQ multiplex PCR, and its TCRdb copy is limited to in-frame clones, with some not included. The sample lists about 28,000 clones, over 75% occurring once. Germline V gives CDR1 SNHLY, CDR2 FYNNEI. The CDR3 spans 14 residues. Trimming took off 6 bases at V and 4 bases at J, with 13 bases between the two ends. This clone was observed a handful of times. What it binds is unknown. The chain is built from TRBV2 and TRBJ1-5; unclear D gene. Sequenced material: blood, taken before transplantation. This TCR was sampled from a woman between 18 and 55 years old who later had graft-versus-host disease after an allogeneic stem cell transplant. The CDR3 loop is CASSDQWRNQPQHF. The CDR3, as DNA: TGTGCCAGCAGCGACCAGTGGAGGAATCAGCCCCAGCATTTT.